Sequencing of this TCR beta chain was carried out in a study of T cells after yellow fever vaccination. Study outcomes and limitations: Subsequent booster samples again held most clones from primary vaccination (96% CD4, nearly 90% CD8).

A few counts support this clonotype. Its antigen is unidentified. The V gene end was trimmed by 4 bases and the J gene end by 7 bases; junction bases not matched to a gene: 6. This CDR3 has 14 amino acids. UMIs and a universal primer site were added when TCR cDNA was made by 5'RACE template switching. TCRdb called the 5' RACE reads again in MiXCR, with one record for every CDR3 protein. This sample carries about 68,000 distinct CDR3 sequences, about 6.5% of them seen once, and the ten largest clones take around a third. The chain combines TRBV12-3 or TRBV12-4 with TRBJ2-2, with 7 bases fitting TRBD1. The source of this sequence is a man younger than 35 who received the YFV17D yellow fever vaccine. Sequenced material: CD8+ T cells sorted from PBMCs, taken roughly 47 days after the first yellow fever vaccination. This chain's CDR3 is CASSSSTGRGELFF. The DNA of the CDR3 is TGTGCCAGCAGTTCCTCGACAGGGCGCGGGGAGCTGTTTTTT.